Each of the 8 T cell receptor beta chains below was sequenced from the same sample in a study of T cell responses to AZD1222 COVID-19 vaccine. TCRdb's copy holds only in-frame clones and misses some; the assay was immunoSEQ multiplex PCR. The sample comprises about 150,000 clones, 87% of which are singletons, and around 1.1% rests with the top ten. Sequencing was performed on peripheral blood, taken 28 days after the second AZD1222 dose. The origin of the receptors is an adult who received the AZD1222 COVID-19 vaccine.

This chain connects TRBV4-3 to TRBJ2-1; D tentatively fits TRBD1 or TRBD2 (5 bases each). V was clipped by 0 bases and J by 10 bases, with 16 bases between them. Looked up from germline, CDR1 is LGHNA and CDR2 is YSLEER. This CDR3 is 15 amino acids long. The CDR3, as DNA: TGCGCCAGCAGCCAAGATCTGTGGACCTGGGGGGAGCAGTTCTTC. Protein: CASSQDLWTWGEQFF.

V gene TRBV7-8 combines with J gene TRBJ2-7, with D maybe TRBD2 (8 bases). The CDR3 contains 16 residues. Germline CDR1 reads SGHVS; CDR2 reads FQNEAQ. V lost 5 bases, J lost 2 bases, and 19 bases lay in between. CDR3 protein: CASSPRGGGGTYEQYF. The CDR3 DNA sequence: TGTGCCAGCAGCCCTAGAGGGGGCGGGGGGACCTACGAGCAGTACTTC.

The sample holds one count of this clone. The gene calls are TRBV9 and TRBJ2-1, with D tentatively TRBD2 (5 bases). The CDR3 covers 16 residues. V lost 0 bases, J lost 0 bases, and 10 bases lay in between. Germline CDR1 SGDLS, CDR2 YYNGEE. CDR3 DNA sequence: TGTGCCAGCAGCGTAGGGACGGGGAGCTCCTACAATGAGCAGTTCTTC. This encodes CASSVGTGSSYNEQFF.

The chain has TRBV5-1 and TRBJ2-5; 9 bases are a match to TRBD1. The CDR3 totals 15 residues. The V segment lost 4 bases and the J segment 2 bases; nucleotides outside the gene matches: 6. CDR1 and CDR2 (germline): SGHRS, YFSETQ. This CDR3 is CASSQLGQGQETQYF. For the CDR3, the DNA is TGCGCCAGCAGCCAGCTCGGACAGGGGCAAGAGACCCAGTACTTC.

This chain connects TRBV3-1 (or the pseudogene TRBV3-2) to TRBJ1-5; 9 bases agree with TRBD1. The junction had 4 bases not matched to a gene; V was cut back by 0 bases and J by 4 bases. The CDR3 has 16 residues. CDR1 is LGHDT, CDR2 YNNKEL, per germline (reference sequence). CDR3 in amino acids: CASSQDKDRGNQPQHF. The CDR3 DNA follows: TGTGCCAGCAGCCAAGATAAGGACAGGGGAAATCAGCCCCAGCATTTT.

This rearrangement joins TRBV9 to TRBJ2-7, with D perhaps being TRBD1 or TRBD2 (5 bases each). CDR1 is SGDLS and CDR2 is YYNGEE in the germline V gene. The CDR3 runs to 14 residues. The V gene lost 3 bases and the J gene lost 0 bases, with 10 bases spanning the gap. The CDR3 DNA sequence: TGTGCCAGCAGCGGAGGGGTCTCCTCCTACGAGCAGTACTTC. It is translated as CASSGGVSSYEQYF.

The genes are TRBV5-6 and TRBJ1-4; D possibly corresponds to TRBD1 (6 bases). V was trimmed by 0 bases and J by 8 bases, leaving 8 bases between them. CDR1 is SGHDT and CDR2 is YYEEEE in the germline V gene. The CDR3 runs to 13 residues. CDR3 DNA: TGTGCCAGCAGCTTGGTGGGGGCCGAAAAACTGTTTTTT. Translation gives CASSLVGAEKLFF.

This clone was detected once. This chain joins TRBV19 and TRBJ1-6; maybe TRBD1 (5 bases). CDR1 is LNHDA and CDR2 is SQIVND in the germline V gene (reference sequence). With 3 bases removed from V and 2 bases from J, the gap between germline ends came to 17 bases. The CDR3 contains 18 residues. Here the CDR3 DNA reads TGTGCCAGTAGTATGAGAGGGGCATTGACAGCCTATAATTCACCCCTCCACTTT. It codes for CASSMRGALTAYNSPLHF.